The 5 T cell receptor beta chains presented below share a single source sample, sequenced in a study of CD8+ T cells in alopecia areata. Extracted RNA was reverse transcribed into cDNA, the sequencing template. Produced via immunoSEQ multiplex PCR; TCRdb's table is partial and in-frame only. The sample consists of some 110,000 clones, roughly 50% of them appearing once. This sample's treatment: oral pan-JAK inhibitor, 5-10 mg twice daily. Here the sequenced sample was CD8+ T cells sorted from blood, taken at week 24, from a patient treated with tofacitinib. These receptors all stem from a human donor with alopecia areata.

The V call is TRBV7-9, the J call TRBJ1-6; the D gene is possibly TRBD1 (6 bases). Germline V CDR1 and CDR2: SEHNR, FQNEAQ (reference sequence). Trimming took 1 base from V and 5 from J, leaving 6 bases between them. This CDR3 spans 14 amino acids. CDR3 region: CASSLGTDNSPLHF. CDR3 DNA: TGTGCCAGCAGCTTAGGGACAGATAATTCACCCCTCCACTTT.

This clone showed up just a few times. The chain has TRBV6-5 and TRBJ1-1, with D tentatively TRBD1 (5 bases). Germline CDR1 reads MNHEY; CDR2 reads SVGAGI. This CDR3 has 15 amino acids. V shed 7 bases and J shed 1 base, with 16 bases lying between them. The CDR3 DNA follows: TGTGCCAGCAACTGGCGAGAGGGGAGGAACACTGAAGCTTTCTTT. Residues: CASNWREGRNTEAFF.

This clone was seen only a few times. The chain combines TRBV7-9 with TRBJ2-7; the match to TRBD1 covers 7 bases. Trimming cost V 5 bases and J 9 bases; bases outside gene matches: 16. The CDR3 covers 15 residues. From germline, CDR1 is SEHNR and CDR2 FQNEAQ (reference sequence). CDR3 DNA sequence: TGTGCCAGCAGCAGATCGGACAGGCCCCAGGTCGGGCAGTACTTC. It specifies CASSRSDRPQVGQYF.

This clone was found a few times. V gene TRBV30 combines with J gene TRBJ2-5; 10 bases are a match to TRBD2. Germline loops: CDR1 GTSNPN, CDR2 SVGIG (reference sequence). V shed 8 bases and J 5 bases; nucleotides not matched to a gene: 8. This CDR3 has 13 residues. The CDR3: CATILAGEETQYF. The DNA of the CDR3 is TGTGCCACGATCCTAGCGGGGGAGGAGACCCAGTACTTC. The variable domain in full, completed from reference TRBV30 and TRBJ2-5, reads SQTIHQWPATLVQPVGSPLSLECTVEGTSNPNLYWYRQAAGRGLQLLFYSVGIGQISSEVPQNLSASRPQDRQFILSSKKLLLSDSGFYLCATILAGEETQYFGPGTRLLVL.

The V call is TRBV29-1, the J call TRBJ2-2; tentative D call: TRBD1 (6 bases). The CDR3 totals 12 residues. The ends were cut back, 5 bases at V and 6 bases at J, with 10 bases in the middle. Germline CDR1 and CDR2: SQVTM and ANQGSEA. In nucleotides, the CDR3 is TGCAGCGTTTGGGGGCCTTCCGGGGAGCTGTTTTTT. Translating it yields CSVWGPSGELFF.